Below are 11 T cell receptor beta chains sequenced from a single sample in a study of blood T cell repertoires in COVID-19. Clones were read by immunoSEQ multiplex PCR, and TCRdb kept only the in-frame ones, dropping some. The table has around 180,000 clones, roughly 75% seen once. Sequenced material: peripheral blood. These receptors were taken from a man aged 70-80 years with active or convalescent COVID-19.

This rearrangement joins TRBV28 to TRBJ2-1, with D tentatively TRBD2 (6 bases). Germline V gene data show CDR1 as MDHEN and CDR2 as SYDVKM. V was cut by 5 bases and J by 5 bases, with 10 bases left in between. This CDR3 has 13 amino acids. The CDR3 here is CASSPGLDNEQFF. The CDR3 DNA is TGTGCCAGCAGTCCGGGACTCGACAATGAGCAGTTCTTC.

This chain links TRBV4-2 with TRBJ2-1; TRBD2 agrees at 10 bases. The V segment lost 0 bases and the J segment 4 bases; nucleotides outside the gene matches: 6. The length of the CDR3 is 17 residues. In germline, CDR1 is LGHNA, CDR2 YNFKEQ. The CDR3 nucleotides read TGTGCCAGCAGCCAAGACGGGAGACTAGCGGGTTACAATGAGCAGTTCTTC. Its protein is CASSQDGRLAGYNEQFF.

This rearrangement joins TRBV6-5 to TRBJ1-2, with 10 bases fitting TRBD1. CDR1 and CDR2 (germline): MNHEY, SVGAGI. V shed 6 bases, J shed 4 bases, and the junction held 2 bases outside the gene matches. The CDR3 runs to 13 residues. CDR3 bases: TGTGCCAGCAGGCGGGACAGGGGCTATGGCTACACCTTC. This translates into CASRRDRGYGYTF.

This clone has only one observation. The rearrangement uses TRBV12-3 or TRBV12-4 and TRBJ2-7; 10 bases line up with TRBD2. Germline trimming cut 3 bases from V and 13 bases from J; bases unmatched to any gene: 3. The length of the CDR3 is 11 residues. The CDR3 DNA reads TGTGCCAGCAGTTTGGGACTAGCGCTCTACTTC. Amino acids: CASSLGLALYF.

This chain's CDR3 is CASSERGDRGDEQYF. The DNA for the CDR3 is TGTGCCAGCAGTGAAAGAGGGGACAGGGGGGACGAGCAGTACTTC. The J gene is TRBJ2-7, the V gene TRBV6-1, with 11 bases aligning to TRBD1. J gave up 5 bases and V 2 bases, and 5 bases lay outside the gene matches. This CDR3 contains 15 residues. Germline CDR1 and CDR2: MNHNS and SASEGT.

The chain joins TRBV6-5 to TRBJ2-1, with 11 bases aligning to TRBD1. V shed 2 bases, J shed 6 bases, and the junction held 6 bases outside the gene matches. This CDR3 has 16 residues. Germline CDR1 MNHEY, CDR2 SVGAGI. The CDR3 loop is CASSYGPGQGVNEQFF. CDR3 nucleotides: TGTGCCAGCAGTTACGGTCCGGGACAGGGGGTCAATGAGCAGTTCTTC.

The J gene is TRBJ1-5, the V gene TRBV21-1. TRBV21-1 is a listed pseudogene. The CDR3 runs to 18 residues. CDR3 protein: CASRSAPPRGDYNQPQHF. The CDR3 coding sequence is TGTGCCAGCAGATCCGCCCCCCCGCGGGGGGATTACAATCAGCCCCAGCATTTT.

This clone was detected a few times. The genes are TRBV29-1 and TRBJ2-7; the match to TRBD2 covers 7 bases. CDR1 and CDR2 (germline): SQVTM, ANQGSEA. Trimming at V came to 4 bases and at J to 0 bases, leaving 6 bases not matched to a gene. The CDR3 runs 14 residues. The CDR3, as DNA: TGCAGCGTTGTGAGCGGGACGACCTCCTACGAGCAGTACTTC. Residues: CSVVSGTTSYEQYF.

DNA of the CDR3: TGTGCCAGCAGCGTAGACAGCGGGGGCCACGGCGGGGAGCTGTTTTTT. The encoded protein is CASSVDSGGHGGELFF. V and J are TRBV9 and TRBJ2-2, with TRBD2 identical over 8 bases. V lost 0 bases, J lost 7 bases, and 8 bases stayed unmatched. This CDR3 has 16 amino acids. Germline loops: CDR1 SGDLS, CDR2 YYNGEE.

The V call is TRBV3-1 (or the pseudogene TRBV3-2), the J call TRBJ2-7; TRBD2 matches at 11 bases. Germline V lookup: CDR1 LGHDT, CDR2 YNNKEL (reference sequence). The CDR3 consists of 15 residues. Trimming removed 5 bases from V and 7 bases from J; junction bases left unmatched: 10. CDR3 protein: CASSDIAGGPGEQYF. CDR3 sequence (DNA): TGTGCCAGCAGCGACATAGCGGGAGGGCCCGGAGAGCAGTACTTC.

The chain carries TRBV7-2 and TRBJ1-3; no firm D call. This CDR3 comprises 14 residues. Germline lookup yields CDR1 SGHTA and CDR2 FQGNSA. Trimming stripped 3 bases from V and 7 bases from J, with 13 bases between. The chain's CDR3 is CASSFPEGRNTIYF. In nucleotides, the CDR3 is TGTGCCAGCAGCTTCCCCGAGGGCAGGAACACCATATATTTT.